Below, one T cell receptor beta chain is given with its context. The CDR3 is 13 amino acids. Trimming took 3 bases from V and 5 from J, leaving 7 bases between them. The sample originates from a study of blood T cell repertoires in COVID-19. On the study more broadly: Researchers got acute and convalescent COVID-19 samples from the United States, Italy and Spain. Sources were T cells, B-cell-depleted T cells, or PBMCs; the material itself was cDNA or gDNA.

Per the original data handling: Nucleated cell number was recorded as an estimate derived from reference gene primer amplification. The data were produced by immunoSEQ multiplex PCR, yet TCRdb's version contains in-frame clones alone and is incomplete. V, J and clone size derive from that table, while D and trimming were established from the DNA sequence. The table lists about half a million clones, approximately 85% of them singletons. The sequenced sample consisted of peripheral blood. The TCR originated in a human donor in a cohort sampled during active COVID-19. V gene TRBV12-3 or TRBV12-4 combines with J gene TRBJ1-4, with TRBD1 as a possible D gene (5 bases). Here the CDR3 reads CASSLGGNEKLFF. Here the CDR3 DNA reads TGTGCCAGCAGTTTGGGGGGGAATGAAAAACTGTTTTTT.